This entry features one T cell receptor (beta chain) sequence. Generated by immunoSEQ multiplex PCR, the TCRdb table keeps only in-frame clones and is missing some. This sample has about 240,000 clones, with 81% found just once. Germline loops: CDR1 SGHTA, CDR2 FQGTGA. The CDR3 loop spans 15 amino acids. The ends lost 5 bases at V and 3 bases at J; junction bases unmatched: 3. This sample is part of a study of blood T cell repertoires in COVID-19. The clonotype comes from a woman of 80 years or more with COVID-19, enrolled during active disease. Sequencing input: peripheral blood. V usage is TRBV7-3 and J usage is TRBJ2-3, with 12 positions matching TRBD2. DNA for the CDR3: TGTGCCAGCAGCCTGACTAGCGGGAGAACAGATACGCAGTATTTT. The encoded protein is CASSLTSGRTDTQYF.